The T cell receptor (beta chain) under discussion was sequenced for a study of graft-versus-host responses after intestinal transplantation. Whole-study context: Every recipient underwent anti-thymocyte globulin induction, then tacrolimus and steroids for two to four years.

Some clones are missing from TCRdb's copy, which holds only in-frame ones; the method was immunoSEQ multiplex PCR. The repertoire holds tens of thousands of clones, with roughly 90% as singletons. Study-wide results and caveats: Researchers found GvH clones in recipient marrow, and some showed up first in ileum or blood. Early post-transplant HvG declines showed an association with peak circulating GvH clone levels.

Notes on this clone: The antigen is unknown.

The sequence was collected from a human donor who received an intestinal transplant. The starting material was unstimulated CD4+ T cells sorted from spleen or lymph node cells, obtained before intestinal transplant.

The CDR3 region is CSAGMNTEAFF. The CDR3 nucleotides read TGCAGTGCAGGCATGAACACTGAAGCTTTCTTT. V usage is TRBV20-1 and J usage is TRBJ1-1, with unresolved D. Germline CDR1 DFQATT, CDR2 SNEGSKA (reference sequence). The CDR3 runs 11 residues. V lost 6 bases, J lost 0 bases, and 5 bases lay in between.